Included here is one TCR beta chain sequence, with context. Its antigen remains unidentified. Clones were read by immunoSEQ multiplex PCR, and TCRdb kept only the in-frame ones, dropping some. The sample records 85,000 to 95,000 clones, roughly 89% being singletons. This entry is derived from a study of T cell responses to AZD1222 COVID-19 vaccine. Regarding the study as a whole: Baseline seropositivity characterized only a handful of AZD1222 recipients. Spike-specific TCR breadth and depth went up after people got two AZD1222 doses. Mapped onto spike, vaccine-associated CD4 TCRs spanned it and were dominant at 160-218 and 743-854. Samples come after the peak T cell response, not at day 14.

Germline lookup yields CDR1 SNHLY and CDR2 FYNNEI. V was trimmed by 11 bases and J by 0 bases, leaving 14 bases between them. The CDR3 runs to 15 residues. The J gene is TRBJ1-6, the V gene TRBV2; D remains ambiguous. This specimen was peripheral blood, taken on day 0 of AZD1222 vaccination. The TCR was taken from an adult in good health. CDR3 sequence (DNA): TGTGCCGGCAATGCCATGAGCTCCTATAATTCACCCCTCCACTTT. This translates into CAGNAMSSYNSPLHF.